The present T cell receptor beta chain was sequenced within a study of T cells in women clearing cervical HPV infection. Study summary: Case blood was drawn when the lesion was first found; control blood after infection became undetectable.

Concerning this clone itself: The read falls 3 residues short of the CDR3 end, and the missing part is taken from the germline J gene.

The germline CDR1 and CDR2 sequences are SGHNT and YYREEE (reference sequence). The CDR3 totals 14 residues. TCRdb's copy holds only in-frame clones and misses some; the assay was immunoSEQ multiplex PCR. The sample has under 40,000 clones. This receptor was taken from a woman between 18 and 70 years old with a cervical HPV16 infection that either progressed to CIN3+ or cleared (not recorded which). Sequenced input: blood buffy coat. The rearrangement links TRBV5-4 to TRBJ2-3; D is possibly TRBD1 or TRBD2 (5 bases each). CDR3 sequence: CASSQDDRGETQYF. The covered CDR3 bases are TGTGCCAGCAGCCAAGACGATAGGGGAGAGACG.